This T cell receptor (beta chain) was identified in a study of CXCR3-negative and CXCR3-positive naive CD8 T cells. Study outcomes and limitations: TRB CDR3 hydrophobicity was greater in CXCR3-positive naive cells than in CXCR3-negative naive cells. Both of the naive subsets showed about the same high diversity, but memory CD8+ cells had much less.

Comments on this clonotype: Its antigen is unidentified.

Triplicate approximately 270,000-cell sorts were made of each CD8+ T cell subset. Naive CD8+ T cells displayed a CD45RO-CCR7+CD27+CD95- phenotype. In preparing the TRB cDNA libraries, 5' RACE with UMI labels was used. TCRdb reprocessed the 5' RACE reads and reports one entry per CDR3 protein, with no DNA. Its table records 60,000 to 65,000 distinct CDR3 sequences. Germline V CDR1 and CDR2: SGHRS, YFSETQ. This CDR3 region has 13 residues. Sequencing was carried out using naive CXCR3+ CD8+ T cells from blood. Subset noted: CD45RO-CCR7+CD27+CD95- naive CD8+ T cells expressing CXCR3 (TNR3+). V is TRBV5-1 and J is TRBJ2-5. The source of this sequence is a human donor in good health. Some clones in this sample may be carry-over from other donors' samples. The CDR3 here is CASSLGQQETQYF.